The rows below give T cell receptor beta chains drawn from one sample of a study of OX40 agonist ivuxolimab in advanced cancers. Sequencing was performed with immunoSEQ multiplex PCR; in TCRdb, only in-frame clones are kept and a portion is missing. This table has around 41,000 clones, around nine tenths appearing once. Here the sequenced sample was CD4+ or CD8+ T cells sorted from blood, taken in a trial of the OX40 agonist ivuxolimab. These receptors all stem from an adult with an advanced solid tumor such as melanoma, head and neck, liver or kidney cancer. CDR3s include the opening cysteine and the closing phenylalanine or tryptophan. The order of the fields is clone size, CDR3 length, V gene, J gene, D gene, CDR3 DNA, CDR3 protein. A D gene is named only where the DNA matches it firmly. Expanded clones get a size class; other rows say once, few or many, or leave the size out.

size: -
length: 13
V: TRBV29-1
J: TRBJ1-4
D: -
DNA: TGCAGCGGCTCTTTGGCAGGAGGTGAAAAACTGTTTTTT
CDR3: CSGSLAGGEKLFF

size: once
length: 14
V: TRBV5-5
J: TRBJ2-5
D: TRBD1
DNA: TGTGCCAGCAGCCCGGACGGGACAGCAGAGACCCAGTACTTC
CDR3: CASSPDGTAETQYF

size: -
length: 18
V: TRBV19
J: TRBJ2-2
D: -
DNA: TGTGCCAGTAGTTCATCTGGAAGGGACTTAACCTCTGGCGGGGAGCTGTTTTTT
CDR3: CASSSSGRDLTSGGELFF

size: -
length: 13
V: TRBV6-1
J: TRBJ2-7
D: -
DNA: TGTGCCAGCAGTGAATTAGTTATCTACGAGCAGTACTTC
CDR3: CASSELVIYEQYF

size: -
length: 14
V: TRBV7-9
J: TRBJ2-7
D: -
DNA: TGTGCCAGCAGCGGGATAGAGGGGCTCTACGAGCAGTACTTC
CDR3: CASSGIEGLYEQYF

size: -
length: 12
V: TRBV9
J: TRBJ2-3
D: -
DNA: TGTGCCAGCAGCGTAGTCGCAGATACGCAGTATTTT
CDR3: CASSVVADTQYF

size: -
length: 13
V: TRBV4-1
J: TRBJ2-5
D: TRBD2
DNA: TGCGCCAGCAGCCAAGTCCGGGAGGGGACCCAGTACTTC
CDR3: CASSQVREGTQYF

size: -
length: 14
V: TRBV10-1
J: TRBJ1-3
D: -
DNA: TGCGCCAGCAGTTCCGGGCCTCATGGAAACACCATATATTTT
CDR3: CASSSGPHGNTIYF

size: -
length: 16
V: TRBV18
J: TRBJ2-1
D: TRBD2
DNA: TGTGCCAGCTCACCGTTAGCGGGAGGGCCACTCAATGAGCAGTTCTTC
CDR3: CASSPLAGGPLNEQFF

size: -
length: 13
V: TRBV28
J: TRBJ1-2
D: TRBD1
DNA: TGTGCCAGCAGCCCCGGGACAGGGGGCGGCTACACCTTC
CDR3: CASSPGTGGGYTF

size: -
length: 15
V: TRBV16
J: TRBJ1-5
D: -
DNA: TGTGCCAGCAGCCAATCTCTCCCATACAATCAGCCCCAGCATTTT
CDR3: CASSQSLPYNQPQHF

size: -
length: 16
V: TRBV7-2
J: TRBJ1-3
D: TRBD1
DNA: TGTGCCAGCAGCTTGACAGGGGGCTACTCTGGAAACACCATATATTTT
CDR3: CASSLTGGYSGNTIYF

size: once
length: 15
V: TRBV5-4
J: TRBJ1-4
D: -
DNA: TGTGCCAGCAGCGCCAGATTTGCAACTAATGAAAAACTGTTTTTT
CDR3: CASSARFATNEKLFF

size: -
length: 12
V: TRBV9
J: TRBJ1-2
D: -
DNA: TGTGCCAGCAGCGACAGGGACTATGGCTACACCTTC
CDR3: CASSDRDYGYTF

size: -
length: 15
V: TRBV6-5
J: TRBJ2-1
D: -
DNA: TGTGCCAGCAGCAAAGACAGAAGCTCCTACAATGAGCAGTTCTTC
CDR3: CASSKDRSSYNEQFF

size: -
length: 15
V: TRBV7-3
J: TRBJ2-7
D: TRBD2
DNA: TGTGCCAGCAGCACTAGCGGGAGGAGCTCCTACGAGCAGTACTTC
CDR3: CASSTSGRSSYEQYF

size: -
length: 16
V: TRBV7-3
J: TRBJ2-2
D: TRBD2
DNA: TGTGCCAGCAGCCCCGAGCGCGGGAGGGCCGTGGGGGAGCTGTTTTTT
CDR3: CASSPERGRAVGELFF

size: -
length: 11
V: TRBV28
J: TRBJ1-4
D: -
DNA: TGTGCCAGCAGTCCCCGGGACAACCTCTTTTTT
CDR3: CASSPRDNLFF

size: -
length: 14
V: TRBV7-6
J: TRBJ2-7
D: -
DNA: TGTGCCAGCAGCTTGTCGCTAGCGAGTTACGAGCAGTACTTC
CDR3: CASSLSLASYEQYF

size: -
length: 16
V: TRBV2
J: TRBJ1-3
D: -
DNA: TGTGCCAGCTCCTCAAGGGCGGGTAACTCTGGAAACACCATATATTTT
CDR3: CASSSRAGNSGNTIYF

size: once
length: 13
V: TRBV6-4
J: TRBJ2-1
D: -
DNA: TGTGCCAGCAGTGACCCACAGCCAAGCGAGCAGTTCTTC
CDR3: CASSDPQPSEQFF

size: -
length: 11
V: TRBV6-1
J: TRBJ1-1
D: -
DNA: TGTGCCAGCAGTGAAGTAGGTGGGGCTTTCTTT
CDR3: CASSEVGGAFF

size: -
length: 16
V: TRBV4-1
J: TRBJ1-3
D: -
DNA: TGCGCCAGCAGCCAAGACGAGGGCGCGTATGGAAACACCATATATTTT
CDR3: CASSQDEGAYGNTIYF

size: -
length: 14
V: TRBV6-6
J: TRBJ2-1
D: -
DNA: TGTGCCAGCAGCCAGTATACGGACTACAATGAGCAGTTCTTC
CDR3: CASSQYTDYNEQFF

size: -
length: 15
V: TRBV4-1
J: TRBJ2-7
D: TRBD1
DNA: TGCGCCAGCAGCCAAGCCCCGGGACAGCTCTACGAGCAGTACTTC
CDR3: CASSQAPGQLYEQYF

size: few
length: 14
V: TRBV6-5
J: TRBJ2-7
D: TRBD1
DNA: TGTGCCAGCAGAAACCGGGACAGGGGGCGCACGGAGTACTTC
CDR3: CASRNRDRGRTEYF

size: -
length: 15
V: TRBV15
J: TRBJ1-5
D: -
DNA: TGTGCCACCAGCAGAGGGGGGGGGAGCAATCAGCCCCAGCATTTT
CDR3: CATSRGGGSNQPQHF

size: few
length: 14
V: TRBV19
J: TRBJ1-1
D: -
DNA: TGTGCCAGTAGTCCGCGGGGGGGAAGCACTGAAGCTTTCTTT
CDR3: CASSPRGGSTEAFF

size: -
length: 14
V: TRBV11-2
J: TRBJ2-5
D: -
DNA: TGTGCCAGCAGCTTAGGCGCAAGAGAAGAGACCCAGTACTTC
CDR3: CASSLGAREETQYF

size: -
length: 15
V: TRBV7-9
J: TRBJ1-4
D: -
DNA: TGTGCCAGCAGCTTAGCGCCAGGGTTTCGTGAAAAACTGTTTTTT
CDR3: CASSLAPGFREKLFF

size: -
length: 15
V: TRBV5-1
J: TRBJ2-1
D: -
DNA: TGCGCCAGCGCTTTTTCGGTAGGGTCGTACAATGAGCAGTTCTTC
CDR3: CASAFSVGSYNEQFF

size: -
length: 15
V: TRBV2
J: TRBJ2-1
D: TRBD2
DNA: TGTGCCAGCAGGCTGACTAGCGGCAACAACAATGAGCAGTTCTTC
CDR3: CASRLTSGNNNEQFF

size: -
length: 15
V: TRBV19
J: TRBJ1-2
D: TRBD1
DNA: TGTGCCAGTAGTACCGGTTGGGAGGGGGCCTATGGCTACACCTTC
CDR3: CASSTGWEGAYGYTF

size: -
length: 15
V: TRBV4-1
J: TRBJ2-1
D: -
DNA: TGCGCCAGCAGCCCCCAGCGACAGTCCTACAATGAGCAGTTCTTC
CDR3: CASSPQRQSYNEQFF

size: -
length: 14
V: TRBV9
J: TRBJ1-6
D: -
DNA: TGTGCCAGCAGCCTCGGAATCCTTAATTCACCCCTCCACTTT
CDR3: CASSLGILNSPLHF

size: -
length: 14
V: TRBV6-5
J: TRBJ1-1
D: TRBD1
DNA: TGTGCCAGCAGAGACGGACAGGGGGTCACTGAAGCTTTCTTT
CDR3: CASRDGQGVTEAFF

size: -
length: 15
V: TRBV10-3
J: TRBJ1-2
D: -
DNA: TGTGCCATCAGTGACTCGGATAACACGGCCTATGGCTACACCTTC
CDR3: CAISDSDNTAYGYTF

size: -
length: 18
V: TRBV19
J: TRBJ2-3
D: TRBD2
DNA: TGTGCCAGTAGTATGTGGGATAGCGGGAGAGGAAGGACAGATACGCAGTATTTT
CDR3: CASSMWDSGRGRTDTQYF

size: -
length: 15
V: TRBV19
J: TRBJ2-7
D: -
DNA: TGTGCCAGTAGTACCCGATCTGGAGGCTCCTACGAGCAGTACTTC
CDR3: CASSTRSGGSYEQYF

size: -
length: 16
V: TRBV2
J: TRBJ1-6
D: -
DNA: TGTGCCAGCAGAAGTGACATACCCTCCTATAATTCACCCCTCCACTTT
CDR3: CASRSDIPSYNSPLHF

size: -
length: 18
V: TRBV28
J: TRBJ2-6
D: TRBD1
DNA: TGTGCCAGCAGTTTCGGTAACAGGGGGCTGTCTGGGGCCAACGTCCTGACTTTC
CDR3: CASSFGNRGLSGANVLTF

size: -
length: 15
V: TRBV10-1
J: TRBJ2-3
D: -
DNA: TGCGCCAGCAGTGAGTACGGGGGCCAGACAGATACGCAGTATTTT
CDR3: CASSEYGGQTDTQYF

size: -
length: 15
V: TRBV5-1
J: TRBJ1-2
D: TRBD1
DNA: TGCGCCAGCAGCCAGGACAGGGGGGGCCTCTATGGCTACACCTTC
CDR3: CASSQDRGGLYGYTF

size: -
length: 14
V: TRBV19
J: TRBJ1-5
D: -
DNA: TGTGCCAGTAATAAAGGTGTGATAGGTCAGCCCCAGCATTTT
CDR3: CASNKGVIGQPQHF

size: -
length: 14
V: TRBV7-9
J: TRBJ1-1
D: TRBD1
DNA: TGTGCCAGCAGCCTACAGGGGGCCAACACTGAAGCTTTCTTT
CDR3: CASSLQGANTEAFF

size: once
length: 14
V: TRBV5-1
J: TRBJ2-3
D: TRBD1
DNA: TGCGCCAGCAGCCCGCGCCGGACAGGACATACGCAGTATTTT
CDR3: CASSPRRTGHTQYF

size: few
length: 13
V: TRBV28
J: TRBJ2-7
D: -
DNA: TGTGCCAGCAGTCGCCGGGGGAGCTACGAGCAGTACTTC
CDR3: CASSRRGSYEQYF

size: -
length: 15
V: TRBV15
J: TRBJ1-6
D: TRBD1
DNA: TGTGCCACCAGCAGACGGACAGGGGGCGCATCACCCCTCCACTTT
CDR3: CATSRRTGGASPLHF

size: -
length: 15
V: TRBV7-9
J: TRBJ1-1
D: -
DNA: TGTGCCAGCAGCTCCCAGTATCCGAGGGACACTGAAGCTTTCTTT
CDR3: CASSSQYPRDTEAFF

size: -
length: 11
V: TRBV5-3
J: TRBJ2-5
D: -
DNA: TGTGCCAGCAGCGTAGCCGAGACCCAGTACTTC
CDR3: CASSVAETQYF

size: -
length: 16
V: TRBV6-6
J: TRBJ2-7
D: TRBD1
DNA: TGTGCCAGCAGGCTCACCCCCCAGGGACAGGTGGACGAGCAGTACTTC
CDR3: CASRLTPQGQVDEQYF

size: -
length: 16
V: TRBV18
J: TRBJ1-4
D: -
DNA: TGTGCCAGCTCACCAAGCGGCGCAGGACTGCGAGAAAAACTGTTTTTT
CDR3: CASSPSGAGLREKLFF